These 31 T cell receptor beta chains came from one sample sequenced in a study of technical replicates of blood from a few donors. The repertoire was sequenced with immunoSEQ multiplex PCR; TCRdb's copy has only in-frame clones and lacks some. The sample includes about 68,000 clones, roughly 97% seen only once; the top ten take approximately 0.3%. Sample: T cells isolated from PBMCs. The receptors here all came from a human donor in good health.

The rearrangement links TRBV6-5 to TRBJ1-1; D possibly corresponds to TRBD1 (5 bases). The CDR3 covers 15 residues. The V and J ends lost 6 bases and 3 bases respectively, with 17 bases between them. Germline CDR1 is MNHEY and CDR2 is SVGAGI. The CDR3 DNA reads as TGTGCCAGCAGAAACTACGGGGGATCGGACACTGAAGCTTTCTTT. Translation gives CASRNYGGSDTEAFF.

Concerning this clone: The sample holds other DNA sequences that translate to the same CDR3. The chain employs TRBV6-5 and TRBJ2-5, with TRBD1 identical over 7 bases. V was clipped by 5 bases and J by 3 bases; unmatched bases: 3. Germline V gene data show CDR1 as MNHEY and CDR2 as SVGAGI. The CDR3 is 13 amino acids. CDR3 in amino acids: CASSQTGEETQYF. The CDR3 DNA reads TGTGCCAGCAGTCAAACAGGGGAAGAGACCCAGTACTTC.

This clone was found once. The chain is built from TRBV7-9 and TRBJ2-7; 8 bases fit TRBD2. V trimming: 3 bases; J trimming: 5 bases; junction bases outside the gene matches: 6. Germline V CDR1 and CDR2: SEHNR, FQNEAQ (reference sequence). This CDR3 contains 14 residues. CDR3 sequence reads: CASSFKREGHEQYF. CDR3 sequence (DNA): TGTGCCAGCAGCTTCAAACGGGAGGGCCACGAGCAGTACTTC.

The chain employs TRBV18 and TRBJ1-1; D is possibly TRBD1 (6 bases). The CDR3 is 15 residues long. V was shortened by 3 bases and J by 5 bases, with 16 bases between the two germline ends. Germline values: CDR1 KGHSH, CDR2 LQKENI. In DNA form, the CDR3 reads TGTGCCAGCTCACCCGAAACAGGGCTCCCTACTGAAGCTTTCTTT. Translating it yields CASSPETGLPTEAFF.

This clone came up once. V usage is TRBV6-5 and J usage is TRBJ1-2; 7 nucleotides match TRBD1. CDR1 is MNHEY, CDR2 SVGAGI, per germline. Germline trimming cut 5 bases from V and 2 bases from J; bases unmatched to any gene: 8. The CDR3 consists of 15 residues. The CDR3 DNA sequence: TGTGCCAGCAGTGGGTCCGGGACAGTGAACTATGGCTACACCTTC. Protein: CASSGSGTVNYGYTF.

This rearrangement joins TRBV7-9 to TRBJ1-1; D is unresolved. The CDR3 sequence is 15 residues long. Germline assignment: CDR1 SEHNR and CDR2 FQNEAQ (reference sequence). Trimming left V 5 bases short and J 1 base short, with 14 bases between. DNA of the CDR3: TGTGCCAGCAGCAACTCCCGGGGATGGAACACTGAAGCTTTCTTT. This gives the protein CASSNSRGWNTEAFF.

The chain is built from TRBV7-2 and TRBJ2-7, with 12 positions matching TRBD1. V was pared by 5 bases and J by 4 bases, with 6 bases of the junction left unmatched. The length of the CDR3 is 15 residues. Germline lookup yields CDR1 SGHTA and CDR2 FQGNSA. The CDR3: CASSPGTGGAYEQYF. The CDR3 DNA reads TGTGCCAGCAGCCCCGGGACAGGGGGCGCGTACGAGCAGTACTTC.

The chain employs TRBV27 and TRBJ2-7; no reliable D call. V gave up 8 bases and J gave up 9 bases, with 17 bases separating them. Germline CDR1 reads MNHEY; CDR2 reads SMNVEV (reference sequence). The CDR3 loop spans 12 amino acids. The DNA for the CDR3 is TGTGCCAGCGGGTACCCCCCCGGGTTGCAGTACTTC. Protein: CASGYPPGLQYF.

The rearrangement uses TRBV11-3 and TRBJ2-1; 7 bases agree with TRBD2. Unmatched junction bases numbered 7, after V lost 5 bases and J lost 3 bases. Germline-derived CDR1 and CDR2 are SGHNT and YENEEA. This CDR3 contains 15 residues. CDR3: CASSPGGSGYNEQFF. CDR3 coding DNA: TGTGCCAGCAGCCCGGGGGGTAGCGGCTACAATGAGCAGTTCTTC.

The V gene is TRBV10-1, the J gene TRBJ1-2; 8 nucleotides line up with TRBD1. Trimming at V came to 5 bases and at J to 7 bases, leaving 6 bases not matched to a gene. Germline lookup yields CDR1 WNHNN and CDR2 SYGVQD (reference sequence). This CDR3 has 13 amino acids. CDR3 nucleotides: TGCGCCAGCAGTTCAGCCAGGGGGCTTGGCTACACCTTC. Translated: CASSSARGLGYTF.

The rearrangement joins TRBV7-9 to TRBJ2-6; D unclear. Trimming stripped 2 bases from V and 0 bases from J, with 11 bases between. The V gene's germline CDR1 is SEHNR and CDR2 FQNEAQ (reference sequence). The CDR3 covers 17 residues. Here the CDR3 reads CASSLPLTHSGANVLTF. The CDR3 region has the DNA TGTGCCAGCAGCTTACCTCTAACCCACTCTGGGGCCAACGTCCTGACTTTC.

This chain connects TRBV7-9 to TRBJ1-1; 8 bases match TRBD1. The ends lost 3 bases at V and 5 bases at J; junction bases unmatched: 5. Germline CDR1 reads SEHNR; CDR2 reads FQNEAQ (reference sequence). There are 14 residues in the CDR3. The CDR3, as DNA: TGTGCCAGCAGCTTCCAGGGGGCGCGGACTGAAGCTTTCTTT. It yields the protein CASSFQGARTEAFF. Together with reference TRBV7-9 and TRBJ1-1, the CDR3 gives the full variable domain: DTGVSQNPRHKITKRGQNVTFRCDPISEHNRLYWYRQTLGQGPEFLTYFQNEAQLEKSRLLSDRFSAERPKGSFSTLEIQRTEQGDSAMYLCASSFQGARTEAFFGQGTRLTVV.

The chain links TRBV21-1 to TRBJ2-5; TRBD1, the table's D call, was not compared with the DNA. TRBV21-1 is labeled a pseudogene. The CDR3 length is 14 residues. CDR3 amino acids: CASSKRGQQETQYF. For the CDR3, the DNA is TGTGCCAGCAGCAAACGGGGACAGCAAGAGACCCAGTACTTC.

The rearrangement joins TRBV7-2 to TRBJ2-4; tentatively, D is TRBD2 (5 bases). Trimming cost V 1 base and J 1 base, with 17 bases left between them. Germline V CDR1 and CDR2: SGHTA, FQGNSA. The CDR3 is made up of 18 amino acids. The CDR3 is CASSLVSTLEAAKNIQYF. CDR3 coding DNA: TGTGCCAGCAGCTTAGTGTCCACCCTGGAGGCGGCCAAAAACATTCAGTACTTC.

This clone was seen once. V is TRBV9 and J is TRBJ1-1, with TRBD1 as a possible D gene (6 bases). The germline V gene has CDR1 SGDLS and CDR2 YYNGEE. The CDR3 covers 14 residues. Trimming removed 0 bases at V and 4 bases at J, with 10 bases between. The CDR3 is CASSVARGGTEAFF. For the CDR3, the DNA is TGTGCCAGCAGCGTAGCCAGGGGCGGCACTGAAGCTTTCTTT.

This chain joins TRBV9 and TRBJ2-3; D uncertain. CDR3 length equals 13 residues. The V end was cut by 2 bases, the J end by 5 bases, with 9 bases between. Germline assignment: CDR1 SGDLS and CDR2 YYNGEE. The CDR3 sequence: CASSVLLQDTQYF. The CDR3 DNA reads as TGTGCCAGCAGCGTTTTACTACAAGATACGCAGTATTTT. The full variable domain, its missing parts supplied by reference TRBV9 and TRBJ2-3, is DSGVTQTPKHLITATGQRVTLRCSPRSGDLSVYWYQQSLDQGLQFLIQYYNGEERAKGNILERFSAQQFPDLHSELNLSSLELGDSALYFCASSVLLQDTQYFGPGTRLTVL.

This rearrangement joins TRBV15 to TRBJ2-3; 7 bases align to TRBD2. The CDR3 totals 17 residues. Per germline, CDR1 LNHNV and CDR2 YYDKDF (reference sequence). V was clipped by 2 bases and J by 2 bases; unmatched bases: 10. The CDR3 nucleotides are TGTGCCACCAGCAGAAATCGACTAGCAACTCACACAGATACGCAGTATTTT. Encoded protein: CATSRNRLATHTDTQYF.

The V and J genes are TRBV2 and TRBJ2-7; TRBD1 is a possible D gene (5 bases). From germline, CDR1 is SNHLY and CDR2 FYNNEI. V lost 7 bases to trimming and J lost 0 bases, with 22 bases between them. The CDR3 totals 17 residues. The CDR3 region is CASMPREQALYSYEQYF. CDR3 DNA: TGTGCCAGCATGCCCAGAGAACAGGCCCTCTACTCCTACGAGCAGTACTTC.

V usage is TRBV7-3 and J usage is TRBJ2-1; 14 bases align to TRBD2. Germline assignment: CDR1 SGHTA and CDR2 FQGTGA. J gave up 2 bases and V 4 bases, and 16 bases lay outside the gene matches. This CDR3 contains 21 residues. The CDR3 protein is CASSSPHPGTSGSAPYNEQFF. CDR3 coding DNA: TGTGCCAGCAGCTCGCCCCACCCCGGGACTAGCGGGAGCGCCCCCTACAATGAGCAGTTCTTC.

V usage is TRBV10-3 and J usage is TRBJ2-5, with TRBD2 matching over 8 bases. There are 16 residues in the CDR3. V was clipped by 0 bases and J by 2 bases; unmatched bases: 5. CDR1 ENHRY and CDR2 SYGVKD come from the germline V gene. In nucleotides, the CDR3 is TGTGCCATCAGTGAGTCTTTACGGGAGGGACAAGAGACCCAGTACTTC. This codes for CAISESLREGQETQYF.

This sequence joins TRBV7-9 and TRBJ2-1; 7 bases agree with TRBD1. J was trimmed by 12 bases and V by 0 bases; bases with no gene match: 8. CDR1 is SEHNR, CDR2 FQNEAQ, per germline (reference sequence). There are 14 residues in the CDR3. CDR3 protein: CASSLANNRGLQFF. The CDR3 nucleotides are TGTGCCAGCAGCTTAGCGAACAACAGGGGATTGCAGTTCTTC.

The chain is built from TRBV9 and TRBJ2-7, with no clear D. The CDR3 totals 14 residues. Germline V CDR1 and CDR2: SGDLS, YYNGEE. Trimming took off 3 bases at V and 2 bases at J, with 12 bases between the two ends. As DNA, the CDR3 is TGTGCCAGCAGCGCGAGCGCTGCGACCTACGAGCAGTACTTC. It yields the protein CASSASAATYEQYF.

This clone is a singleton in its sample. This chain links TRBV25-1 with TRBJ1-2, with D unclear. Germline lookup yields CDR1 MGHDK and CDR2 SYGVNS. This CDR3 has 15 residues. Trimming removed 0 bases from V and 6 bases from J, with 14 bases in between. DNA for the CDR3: TGTGCCAGCAGTGAATATACTATGTTCGGGGATGGCTACACCTTC. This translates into CASSEYTMFGDGYTF.

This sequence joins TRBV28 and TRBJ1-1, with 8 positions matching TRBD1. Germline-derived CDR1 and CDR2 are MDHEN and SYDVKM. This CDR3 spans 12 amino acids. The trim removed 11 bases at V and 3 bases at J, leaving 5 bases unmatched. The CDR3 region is CAGQGVDTEAFF. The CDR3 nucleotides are TGTGCCGGACAGGGAGTAGACACTGAAGCTTTCTTT.

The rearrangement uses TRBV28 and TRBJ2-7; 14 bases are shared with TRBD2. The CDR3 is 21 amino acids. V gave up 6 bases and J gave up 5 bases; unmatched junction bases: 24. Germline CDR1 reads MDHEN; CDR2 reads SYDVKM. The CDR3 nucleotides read TGTGCCAGCAGCGCCCCCCCTTGGGGCGCTCCGCCGGGACTAGCGGGAGACGAGCAGTACTTC. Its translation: CASSAPPWGAPPGLAGDEQYF.

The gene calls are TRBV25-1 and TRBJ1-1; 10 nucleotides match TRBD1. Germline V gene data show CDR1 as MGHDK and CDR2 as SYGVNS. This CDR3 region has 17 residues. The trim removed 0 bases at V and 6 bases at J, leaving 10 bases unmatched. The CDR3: CASSEYAGTGAEAEAFF. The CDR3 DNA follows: TGTGCCAGCAGTGAATATGCCGGGACAGGGGCGGAGGCTGAAGCTTTCTTT.

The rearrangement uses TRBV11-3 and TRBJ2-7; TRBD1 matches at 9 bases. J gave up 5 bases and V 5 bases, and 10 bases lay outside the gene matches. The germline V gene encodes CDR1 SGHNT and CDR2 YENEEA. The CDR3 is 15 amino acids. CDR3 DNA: TGTGCCAGCAGCCCCCGGTTTGGGGACAGGGACGAGCAGTACTTC. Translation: CASSPRFGDRDEQYF.

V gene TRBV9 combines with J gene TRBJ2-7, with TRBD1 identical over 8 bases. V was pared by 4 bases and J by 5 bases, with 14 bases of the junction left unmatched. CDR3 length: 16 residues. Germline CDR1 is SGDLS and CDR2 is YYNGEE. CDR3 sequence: CASSSPRTGFSHEQYF. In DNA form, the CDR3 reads TGTGCCAGCAGCTCCCCCAGGACAGGGTTTAGCCACGAGCAGTACTTC.

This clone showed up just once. The CDR3 nucleotides read TGTGCCAGCAGCGTAGCTGGTAGCGGGAGGGGGGCAGATACGCAGTATTTT. This gives the protein CASSVAGSGRGADTQYF. The chain couples TRBV9 to TRBJ2-3; 11 nucleotides match TRBD2. CDR1 SGDLS and CDR2 YYNGEE come from the germline V gene. V was pared by 0 bases and J by 4 bases, with 7 bases of the junction left unmatched. The CDR3 extends over 17 amino acids.

DNA of the CDR3: TGTGCCACGAGAGAAGGGGGCTCTGGAAACACCATATATTTT. Its protein product is CATREGGSGNTIYF. This chain uses TRBV10-3 with TRBJ1-3, with D perhaps TRBD1 (6 bases). Per the germline V gene, CDR1 is ENHRY and CDR2 is SYGVKD. V was clipped by 10 bases and J by 0 bases, with 13 bases between them. This CDR3 contains 14 residues.

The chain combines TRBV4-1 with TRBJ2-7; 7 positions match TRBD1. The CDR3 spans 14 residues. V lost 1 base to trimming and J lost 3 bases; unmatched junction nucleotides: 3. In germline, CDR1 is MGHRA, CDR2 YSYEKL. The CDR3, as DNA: TGCGCCAGCAGCCAAGGCCGACAGGGCTACGAGCAGTACTTC. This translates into CASSQGRQGYEQYF.